A single sample is the source of the 13 T cell receptor beta chains below, sequenced in a study of OX40 agonist ivuxolimab in advanced cancers. Generated by immunoSEQ multiplex PCR, the TCRdb table keeps only in-frame clones and is missing some. The profile covers about 64,000 clones, with approximately 84% appearing a single time and 2% to 3% taken by the ten largest. The material was CD4+ or CD8+ T cells sorted from blood, obtained in a trial of the OX40 agonist ivuxolimab. The receptors originated from an adult with an advanced solid tumor such as melanoma, head and neck, liver or kidney cancer.

The chain combines TRBV14 with TRBJ2-7, with TRBD2 matching over 10 bases. The J segment lost 3 bases and the V segment lost 2 bases, leaving 10 bases of the junction unmatched. This CDR3 has 17 residues. In germline, CDR1 is SGHDN, CDR2 FVKESK. The CDR3 DNA reads as TGTGCCAGCAGCCAATCAGCGGGGGGGCGAGGCTTCTACGAGCAGTACTTC. It specifies CASSQSAGGRGFYEQYF.

The chain employs TRBV19 and TRBJ1-1; no clear D. V was cut by 3 bases and J by 0 bases, with 8 bases left in between. The CDR3 runs to 14 residues. The germline V gene encodes CDR1 LNHDA and CDR2 SQIVND (reference sequence). CDR3 region: CASSIWAVNTEAFF. The CDR3, as DNA: TGTGCCAGTAGTATCTGGGCGGTGAACACTGAAGCTTTCTTT. Together with reference TRBV19 and TRBJ1-1, the CDR3 gives the full variable domain: DGGITQSPKYLFRKEGQNVTLSCEQNLNHDAMYWYRQDPGQGLRLIYYSQIVNDFQKGDIAEGYSVSREKKESFPLTVTSAQKNPTAFYLCASSIWAVNTEAFFGQGTRLTVV.

The chain links TRBV5-4 to TRBJ2-5; D possibly corresponds to TRBD1 (6 bases). Germline-derived CDR1 and CDR2 are SGHNT and YYREEE (reference sequence). Trimming removed 3 bases at V and 3 bases at J, with 9 bases between. The CDR3 has 13 residues. The CDR3 reads CASSSYREETQYF. As DNA, the CDR3 is TGTGCCAGCAGCTCCTACAGGGAAGAGACCCAGTACTTC.

J is TRBJ1-2 and V is TRBV18; TRBD1 matches 7 bases. CDR3 size: 17 residues. The V and J ends lost 3 bases and 2 bases, in that order; junction bases with no gene match: 12. The germline CDR1 and CDR2 sequences are KGHSH and LQKENI. The CDR3 is CASSPNLGQDKNYGYTF. CDR3 nucleotide sequence: TGTGCCAGCTCACCCAACTTAGGACAGGACAAAAACTATGGCTACACCTTC.

This chain links TRBV4-1 with TRBJ2-7; 7 bases line up with TRBD1. This CDR3 region has 15 residues. Germline V gene sequence: CDR1 MGHRA, CDR2 YSYEKL. J gave up 0 bases and V 4 bases, and 6 bases lay outside the gene matches. The CDR3 coding sequence is TGCGCCAGCAGCCGGTTGACAGGGAGCTCCTACGAGCAGTACTTC. It translates to CASSRLTGSSYEQYF.

Only one count was recorded for this clone. This chain connects TRBV29-1 to TRBJ2-2; the match to TRBD1 covers 9 bases. V lost 4 bases and J lost 2; bases outside the gene matches: 11. Germline V lookup: CDR1 SQVTM, CDR2 ANQGSEA. CDR3 length: 17 amino acids. CDR3 in amino acids: CSVVYPGQGRNTGELFF. The CDR3 DNA sequence: TGCAGCGTTGTTTATCCGGGACAGGGTCGAAACACCGGGGAGCTGTTTTTT.

The rearrangement uses TRBV5-1 and TRBJ2-1; D is uncertain. This CDR3 comprises 16 residues. Germline V CDR1 and CDR2: SGHRS, YFSETQ. V shed 0 bases and J shed 0 bases, with 10 bases lying between them. The CDR3 protein is CASSLELYDSYNEQFF. CDR3 sequence (DNA): TGCGCCAGCAGCTTGGAGTTGTACGACTCCTACAATGAGCAGTTCTTC.

V usage is TRBV19 and J usage is TRBJ1-4; a weak D match, TRBD1 (6 bases). Trimming removed 6 bases at V and 8 bases at J, with 13 bases between. Germline CDR1 and CDR2: LNHDA and SQIVND (reference sequence). This CDR3 spans 13 amino acids. The CDR3 spells CASRGGRLEKLFF. CDR3 in DNA: TGTGCCAGTAGAGGGGGACGCCTAGAAAAACTGTTTTTT.

The chain is built from TRBV5-4 and TRBJ2-2, with D perhaps TRBD2 (5 bases). The V end lost 0 bases, the J end lost 8 bases, and 5 bases lay between the germline ends. This CDR3 region has 12 residues. The germline V gene encodes CDR1 SGHNT and CDR2 YYREEE (reference sequence). In DNA form, the CDR3 reads TGTGCCAGCAGCTTGGGGGAGGGGGAGCTGTTTTTT. This sequence encodes CASSLGEGELFF.

As regards this clone: Additional DNA sequences in this sample encode the identical CDR3. CDR3 residues: CASSESYEQYF. DNA for the CDR3: TGCGCCAGCAGTGAGTCTTACGAGCAGTACTTC. The chain links TRBV10-2 to TRBJ2-7; D call uncertain. This CDR3 comprises 11 residues. Per germline, CDR1 WSHSY and CDR2 SAAADI. The V and J ends lost 0 bases and 4 bases respectively, with 1 base between them.

This chain uses TRBV19 with TRBJ2-6; TRBD1 agrees at 7 bases. Germline V gene data show CDR1 as LNHDA and CDR2 as SQIVND (reference sequence). The CDR3 spans 17 residues. Losses at the gene ends were 4 bases for V and 0 bases for J; bases not matched to a gene: 6. DNA of the CDR3: TGTGCCAGTAGTACCCGGACAGGTCGCTCTGGGGCCAACGTCCTGACTTTC. Translated: CASSTRTGRSGANVLTF.

This clone was counted between two and nine times. V gene TRBV6-5 combines with J gene TRBJ2-3, with D possibly being TRBD2 (6 bases). This CDR3 is built from 13 residues. Germline V gives CDR1 MNHEY, CDR2 SVGAGI. V lost 10 bases and J lost 8, with 19 bases in between. CDR3 in DNA: TGTGCCACCTACGGAGGGACCCAAGGTACGCAGTATTTT. Its translation is CATYGGTQGTQYF.

The gene calls are TRBV18 and TRBJ2-2, with TRBD1 identical over 11 bases. This CDR3 spans 16 amino acids. Trimming removed 1 base from V and 4 bases from J; junction bases left unmatched: 2. Per the germline V gene, CDR1 is KGHSH and CDR2 is LQKENI. The CDR3 here is CASSPRTGGSTGELFF. The CDR3 bases are TGTGCCAGCTCACCACGGACAGGGGGCAGCACCGGGGAGCTGTTTTTT.